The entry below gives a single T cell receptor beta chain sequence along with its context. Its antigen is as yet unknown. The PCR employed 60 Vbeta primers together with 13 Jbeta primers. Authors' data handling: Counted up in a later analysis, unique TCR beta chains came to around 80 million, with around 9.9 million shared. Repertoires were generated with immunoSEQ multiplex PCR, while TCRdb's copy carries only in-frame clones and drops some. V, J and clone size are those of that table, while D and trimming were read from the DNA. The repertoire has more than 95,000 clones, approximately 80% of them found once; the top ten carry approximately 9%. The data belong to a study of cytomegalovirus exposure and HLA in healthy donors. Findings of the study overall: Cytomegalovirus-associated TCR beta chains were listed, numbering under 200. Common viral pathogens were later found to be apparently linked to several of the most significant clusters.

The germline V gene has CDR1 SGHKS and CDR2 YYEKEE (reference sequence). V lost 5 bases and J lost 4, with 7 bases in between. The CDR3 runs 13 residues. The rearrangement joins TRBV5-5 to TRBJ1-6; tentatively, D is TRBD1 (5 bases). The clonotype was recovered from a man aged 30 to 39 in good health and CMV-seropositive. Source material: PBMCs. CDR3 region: CASRTDYNSPLHF. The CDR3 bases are TGTGCCAGCAGGACAGATTATAATTCACCCCTCCACTTT.